This record covers a single TCR beta chain. Which antigen it targets is not known. The sample holds no much larger clone one base away, and base qualities are not on file. This entry comes from a study of Ad26.COV2.S vaccination and SARS-CoV-2 variants (dated by TCRdb to about 2021). A note on the overall study: Vaccine-arm donors came from COV1001, a multicentre, randomized, double-blind, placebo-controlled phase I-IIa trial of Ad26.COV2.S in healthy adults. A total of 32 samples were included in the TCR-sequenced set, comprising around 20 Ad26.COV2.S vaccine recipients, 5 placebo recipients and 8 SARS-CoV-2 convalescent individuals. TCRbeta repertoire sequencing served as the tool for gauging how specific and how broad the SARS-CoV-2-reactive T cell receptors were following Ad26.COV2.S vaccination. Trial participants were randomized into five groups of five: low-dose or high-dose Ad26.COV2.S given once or twice, or placebo on both occasions. Dosing of Ad26.COV2.S was intramuscular, at either 5x10^10 or 1x10^11 viral particles, delivered as one shot or as two shots spaced 56 days apart. Blinding of investigators to trial group allocation was maintained during experiments and outcome assessment. General study outcomes and caveats: Higher spike-specific TCR breadth was observed in Ad26.COV2.S recipients than in placebo recipients (P = 0.0014). The authors noted that total T cell responses may have been underestimated by the TCR breadth and depth analyses. The study was not powered to compare responses between vaccine doses or regimens. After vaccination, substantial breadth of spike-specific CD8+ and CD4+ T cell responses was reported. Non-spike TCR breadth was comparable between vaccine and placebo recipients, consistent with the vaccine containing only spike.

The CDR3, from cysteine to phenylalanine, totals 11 residues. This entry keeps only the CDR3 DNA: 33 bases, framed from base 1. V and J lose 7 bases and 5 bases, and a span of 9 bases separates them. CDR1 is given as MDHEN and CDR2 as SYDVKM, both from the germline V gene. Per the publication, the treatment or condition label means: 15 to 20 received Ad26.COV2.S at low or high dose, single or two shots; about 5 received placebo; per-sample allocation not given. For vaccine and placebo recipients, the sequenced repertoires came from samples collected on day 63 after the first injection. Between 29 July and 7 August 2020, Cohort 1b enrolled about 27 adults aged 18-55 years at one site in Boston, USA. Ad26.COV2.S consisted of a replication-incompetent adenovirus type 26 vector by which a prefusion-stabilized SARS-CoV-2 spike protein from the original Wuhan strain was expressed. The immunoSEQ Assay was the method used to sequence TCRbeta CDR3 regions. After extraction, genomic DNA underwent amplification by bias-controlled multiplex PCR, followed by high-throughput sequencing. Concerning the study's data processing: To quantify the absolute abundance of each unique TCRbeta CDR3 region, sequences were collapsed and filtered. Usable DNA was measured by amplifying reference genes present in all nucleated cells, and TCRbeta template counts were normalized to that usable DNA to estimate T cell fraction. Repertoire TCRs were annotated as SARS-CoV-2-specific when V gene, CDR3 amino acid sequence and J gene were exactly matched to a known reactive TCR set. The reference SARS-CoV-2 TCR set was derived from MIRA and filtered for enrichment in COVID-19-positive ImmuneCODE repertoires, a step that removed public or cross-reactive TCRs. Using the MIRA antigens, annotated TCRs were further analysed by specific ORF or by position within an ORF. Breadth was defined as annotated unique rearrangements over total unique productive rearrangements; depth was the summed frequency of those rearrangements. Group comparisons of TCR breadth used two-sided Wilcoxon rank-sum tests. TCRdb's version of the immuneACCESS table is confined to in-frame rearrangements and falls short of the full clone set. An unresolved V gene accounts for under half of the shortfall where checked; the remainder is of unknown origin. That table supplies the V and J calls and clone size; D and trimming were determined from the DNA. The sample table shows about 350,000 clones, and 85% are seen once. The ten largest clones capture 3.3% of the sample.

Sequencing was performed on peripheral blood, taken in a trial of Ad26.COV2.S vaccine versus placebo. The chain employs TRBV28 and TRBJ2-7; TRBD1 is a weak D gene call, 5 bases matching. This receptor was identified in a person aged 18 to 59 who received the Ad26.COV2.S COVID-19 vaccine or a placebo. CDR3 protein: CASTGFDEQYF. At the DNA level, the sequence is TGTGCCAGCACAGGGTTTGACGAGCAGTACTTC.